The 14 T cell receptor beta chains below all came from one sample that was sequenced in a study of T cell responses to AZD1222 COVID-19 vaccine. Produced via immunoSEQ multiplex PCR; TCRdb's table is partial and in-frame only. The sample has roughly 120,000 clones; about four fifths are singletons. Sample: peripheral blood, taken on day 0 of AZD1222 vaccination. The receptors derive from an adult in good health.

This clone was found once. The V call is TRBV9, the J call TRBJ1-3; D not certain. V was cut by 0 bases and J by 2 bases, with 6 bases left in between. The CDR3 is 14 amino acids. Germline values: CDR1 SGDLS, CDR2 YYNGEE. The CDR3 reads CASSVEGAGNTIYF. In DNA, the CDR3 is TGTGCCAGCAGCGTAGAAGGAGCTGGAAACACCATATATTTT.

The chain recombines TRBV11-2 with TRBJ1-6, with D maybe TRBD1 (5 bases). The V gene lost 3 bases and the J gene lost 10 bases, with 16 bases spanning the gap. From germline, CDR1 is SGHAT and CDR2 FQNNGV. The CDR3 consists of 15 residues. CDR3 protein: CASSLPHAGQSPLHF. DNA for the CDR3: TGTGCCAGCAGCTTGCCCCATGCAGGACAATCACCCCTCCACTTT.

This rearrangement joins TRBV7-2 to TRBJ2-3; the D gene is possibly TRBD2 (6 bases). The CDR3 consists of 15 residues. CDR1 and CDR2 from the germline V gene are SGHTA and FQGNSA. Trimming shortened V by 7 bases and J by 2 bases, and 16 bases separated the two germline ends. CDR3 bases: TGTGCCAGCAAAACCTTGCGGGGCCTCACAGATACGCAGTATTTT. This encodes CASKTLRGLTDTQYF.

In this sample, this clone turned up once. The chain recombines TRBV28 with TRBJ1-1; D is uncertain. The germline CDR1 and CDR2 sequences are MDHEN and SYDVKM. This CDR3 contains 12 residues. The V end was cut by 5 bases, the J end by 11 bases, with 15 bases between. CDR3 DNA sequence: TGTGCCAGCAGTGCACTCCCCGGAGGTGCTTTCTTT. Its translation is CASSALPGGAFF.

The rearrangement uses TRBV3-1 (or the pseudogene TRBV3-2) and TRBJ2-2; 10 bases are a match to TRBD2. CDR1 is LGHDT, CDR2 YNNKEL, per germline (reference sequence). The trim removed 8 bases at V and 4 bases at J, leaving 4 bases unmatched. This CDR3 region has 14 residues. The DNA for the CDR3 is TGTGCCAGCCACCCTAGCGGGAGCACCGGGGAGCTGTTTTTT. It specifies CASHPSGSTGELFF.

This chain's CDR3 is CASSSGGRETQYF. CDR3 DNA: TGTGCCAGCAGTTCGGGGGGCCGGGAGACCCAGTACTTC. This rearrangement joins TRBV6-5 to TRBJ2-5, with a weak D call TRBD2 (7 bases). V shed 4 bases and J shed 5 bases, with 11 bases lying between them. CDR3 length: 13 residues. Germline V gene lookup returns CDR1 MNHEY and CDR2 SVGAGI.

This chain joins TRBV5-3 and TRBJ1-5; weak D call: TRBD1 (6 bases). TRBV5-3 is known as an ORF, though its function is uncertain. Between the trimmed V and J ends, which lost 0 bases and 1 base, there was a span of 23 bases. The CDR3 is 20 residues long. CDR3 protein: CARSLVGATGRRSSNQPQHF. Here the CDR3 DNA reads TGTGCCAGAAGCTTGGTGGGGGCCACTGGTCGCCGCTCGAGCAATCAGCCCCAGCATTTT.

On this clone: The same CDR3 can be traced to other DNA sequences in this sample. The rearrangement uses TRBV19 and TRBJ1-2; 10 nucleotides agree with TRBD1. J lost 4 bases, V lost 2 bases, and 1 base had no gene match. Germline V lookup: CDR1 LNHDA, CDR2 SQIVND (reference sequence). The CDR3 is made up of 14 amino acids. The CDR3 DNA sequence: TGTGCCAGTAGTATACGACAGGGGGCCTATGGCTACACCTTC. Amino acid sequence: CASSIRQGAYGYTF.

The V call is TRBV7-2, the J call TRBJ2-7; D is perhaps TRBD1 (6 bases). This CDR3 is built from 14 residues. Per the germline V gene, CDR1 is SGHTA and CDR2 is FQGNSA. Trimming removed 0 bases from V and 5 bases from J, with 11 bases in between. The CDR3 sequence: CASSLALRGNEQYF. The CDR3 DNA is TGTGCCAGCAGCTTAGCGCTCAGGGGTAACGAGCAGTACTTC.

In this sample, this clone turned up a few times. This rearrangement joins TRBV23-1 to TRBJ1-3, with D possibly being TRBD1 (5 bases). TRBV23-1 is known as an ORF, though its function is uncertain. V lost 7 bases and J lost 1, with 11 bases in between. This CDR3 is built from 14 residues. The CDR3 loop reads CASKGINSGNTIYF. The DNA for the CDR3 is TGCGCCAGCAAGGGGATTAATTCTGGAAACACCATATATTTT.

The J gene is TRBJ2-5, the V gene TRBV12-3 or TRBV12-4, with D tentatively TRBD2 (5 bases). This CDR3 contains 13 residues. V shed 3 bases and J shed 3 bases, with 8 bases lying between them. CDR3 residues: CASSLQRKETQYF. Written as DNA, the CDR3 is TGTGCCAGCAGTTTGCAGCGGAAAGAGACCCAGTACTTC.

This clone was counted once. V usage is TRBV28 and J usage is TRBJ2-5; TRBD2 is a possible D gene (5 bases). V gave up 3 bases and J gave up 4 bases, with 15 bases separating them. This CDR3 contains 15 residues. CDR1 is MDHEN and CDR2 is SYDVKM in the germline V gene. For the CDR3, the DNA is TGTGCCAGCAGTTTGGCGGGCCCCTTGCCAGAGACCCAGTACTTC. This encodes CASSLAGPLPETQYF. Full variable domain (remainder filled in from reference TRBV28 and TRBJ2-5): DVKVTQSSRYLVKRTGEKVFLECVQDMDHENMFWYRQDPGLGLRLIYFSYDVKMKEKGDIPEGYSVSREKKERFSLILESASTNQTSMYLCASSLAGPLPETQYFGPGTRLLVL.

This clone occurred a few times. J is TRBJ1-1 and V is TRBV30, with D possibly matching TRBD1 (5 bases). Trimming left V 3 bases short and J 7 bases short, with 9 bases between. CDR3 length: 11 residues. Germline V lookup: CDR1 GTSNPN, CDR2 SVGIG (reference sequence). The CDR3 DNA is TGTGCCTGGAGCCAAAGGGGTGAAGCTTTCTTT. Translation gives CAWSQRGEAFF.

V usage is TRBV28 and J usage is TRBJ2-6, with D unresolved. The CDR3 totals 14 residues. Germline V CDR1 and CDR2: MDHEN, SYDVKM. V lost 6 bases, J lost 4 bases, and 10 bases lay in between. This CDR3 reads CASSELTGANVLTF. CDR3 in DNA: TGTGCCAGCAGCGAACTAACAGGGGCCAACGTCCTGACTTTC.